Each of the 14 T cell receptor beta chains below was sequenced from the same sample in a study of blood T cell repertoires in COVID-19. The table came from immunoSEQ multiplex PCR; TCRdb's copy has only in-frame clones and leaves some out. Here the sample spans about 100,000 clones, approximately 92% being singletons. Sequencing was carried out using peripheral blood. The receptors stem from a woman between 50 and 59 years old with COVID-19, enrolled during active disease.

The chain recombines TRBV5-6 with TRBJ1-2; maybe TRBD1 (6 bases). Looked up from germline, CDR1 is SGHDT and CDR2 is YYEEEE. This CDR3 region has 16 residues. V lost 0 bases and J 3 bases, leaving 15 bases between the germline ends. CDR3 sequence reads: CASSLVGTSSHYGYTF. CDR3 nucleotide sequence: TGTGCCAGCAGCTTGGTAGGGACATCGAGCCACTATGGCTACACCTTC.

The DNA for the CDR3 is TGTGCCAGCAGCAAAGGGCGGGGACAGCTGAACTATGGCTACACCTTC. Translating it yields CASSKGRGQLNYGYTF. The chain recombines TRBV21-1 with TRBJ1-2; the table names TRBD1, a call not compared with the DNA. TRBV21-1 counts as a pseudogene. CDR3 length: 16 residues.

This chain joins TRBV5-1 and TRBJ2-5; tentatively, D is TRBD1 (7 bases). CDR3 length: 15 residues. Trimming took off 0 bases at V and 3 bases at J, with 12 bases between the two ends. Germline V gene sequence: CDR1 SGHRS, CDR2 YFSETQ. The CDR3 DNA is TGCGCCAGCAGCTTGGGGATCAGGGGGGAAGAGACCCAGTACTTC. Translated, it gives CASSLGIRGEETQYF.

The rearrangement uses TRBV5-4 and TRBJ2-2; 8 bases are a match to TRBD1. CDR3 length equals 15 residues. Looked up from germline, CDR1 is SGHNT and CDR2 is YYREEE (reference sequence). V lost 3 bases to trimming and J lost 3 bases; unmatched junction nucleotides: 4. CDR3 DNA sequence: TGTGCCAGCAGCTGGGGGACAGGTGACACCGGGGAGCTGTTTTTT. As protein: CASSWGTGDTGELFF.

The chain couples TRBV11-2 to TRBJ1-6; maybe TRBD1 (5 bases). The CDR3 totals 15 residues. CDR1 and CDR2 (germline): SGHAT, FQNNGV. The V end was cut by 2 bases, the J end by 6 bases, with 11 bases between. The CDR3 bases are TGTGCCAGCAGCTTATTGGGGCAGTCTAATTCACCCCTCCACTTT. Its protein product is CASSLLGQSNSPLHF. Filled out from reference TRBV11-2 and TRBJ1-6, the complete variable domain reads EAGVAQSPRYKIIEKRQSVAFWCNPISGHATLYWYQQILGQGPKLLIQFQNNGVVDDSQLPKDRFSAERLKGVDSTLKIQPAKLEDSAVYLCASSLLGQSNSPLHFGNGTRLTVT.

In its sample, this clone was seen once. V and J are TRBV10-3 and TRBJ1-6; TRBD1 is a possible D gene (5 bases). The CDR3 contains 16 residues. Trimming cost V 2 bases and J 10 bases, with 18 bases left between them. The germline V gene has CDR1 ENHRY and CDR2 SYGVKD. The CDR3 region is CAISEPGIPGRSPLHF. The CDR3, as DNA: TGTGCCATCAGTGAGCCAGGGATTCCAGGGCGGTCACCCCTCCACTTT.

The chain joins TRBV9 to TRBJ1-6, with 9 positions matching TRBD1. CDR3 length: 16 amino acids. Germline lookup yields CDR1 SGDLS and CDR2 YYNGEE. Germline trimming cut 2 bases from V and 8 bases from J; bases unmatched to any gene: 8. As DNA, the CDR3 is TGTGCCAGCAGCGTGGACAGGGGTAATTACCATTCACCCCTCCACTTT. Translating it yields CASSVDRGNYHSPLHF.

The V and J genes are TRBV6-6 and TRBJ2-1, with 10 nucleotides matching TRBD1. CDR3 length equals 15 residues. CDR1 MNHNY and CDR2 SVGAGI come from the germline V gene (reference sequence). The J segment lost 2 bases and the V segment lost 7 bases, leaving 5 bases of the junction unmatched. The CDR3 protein is CASNPTGGTYNEQFF. The CDR3 DNA reads TGTGCCAGCAATCCGACAGGGGGCACCTACAATGAGCAGTTCTTC.

The chain links TRBV5-1 to TRBJ1-6, with TRBD1 as a possible D gene (5 bases). This CDR3 region has 16 residues. CDR1 and CDR2 (germline): SGHRS, YFSETQ. V was trimmed by 0 bases and J by 6 bases, leaving 13 bases between them. CDR3 coding DNA: TGCGCCAGCAGCTTGGGGGCCCTGGGACTTAATTCACCCCTCCACTTT. This translates into CASSLGALGLNSPLHF. Based on the CDR3 plus reference TRBV5-1 and TRBJ1-6, the full variable domain is KAGVTQTPRYLIKTRGQQVTLSCSPISGHRSVSWYQQTPGQGLQFLFEYFSETQRNKGNFPGRFSGRQFSNSRSEMNVSTLELGDSALYLCASSLGALGLNSPLHFGNGTRLTVT.

This sequence joins TRBV2 and TRBJ1-2; TRBD1 agrees at 7 bases. V shed 6 bases and J 4 bases; nucleotides not matched to a gene: 8. Germline CDR1 SNHLY, CDR2 FYNNEI. The CDR3 has 14 residues. CDR3 region: CASRPQGGGYGYTF. The CDR3 DNA reads as TGTGCCAGCAGGCCCCAGGGGGGAGGCTATGGCTACACCTTC.

The J gene is TRBJ1-5, the V gene TRBV12-5; 7 bases are a match to TRBD1. V lost 0 bases and J lost 7; bases outside the gene matches: 15. Looked up from germline, CDR1 is LGHNT and CDR2 is FRNRAP. CDR3 length: 18 amino acids. The chain's CDR3 is CASGLVVLRDSQTQPQHF. CDR3 nucleotide sequence: TGTGCTAGTGGTTTGGTCGTCCTCCGGGACAGCCAAACACAGCCCCAGCATTTT.

The rearrangement links TRBV24-1 to TRBJ1-4, with D perhaps TRBD1 (5 bases). The CDR3 loop spans 14 amino acids. Germline values: CDR1 KGHDR, CDR2 SFDVKD. V was pared by 3 bases and J by 8 bases, with 12 bases between. CDR3 region: CATSDIGAGEKLFF. The CDR3 nucleotides read TGTGCCACCAGTGATATAGGGGCTGGAGAAAAACTGTTTTTT.

The chain links TRBV4-1 to TRBJ1-2, with 11 positions matching TRBD1. The V and J ends lost 4 bases and 7 bases, in that order; junction bases with no gene match: 8. The CDR3 runs 15 residues. Germline assignment: CDR1 MGHRA and CDR2 YSYEKL. The CDR3, as DNA: TGCGCCAGCAGCCTATACGGGACAGGGGGAATTGGCTACACCTTC. It is translated as CASSLYGTGGIGYTF.

V and J are TRBV24-1 and TRBJ2-2, with TRBD1 identical over 7 bases. The CDR3 has 15 amino acids. From germline, CDR1 is KGHDR and CDR2 SFDVKD. Trimming at V came to 7 bases and at J to 4 bases, leaving 8 bases not matched to a gene. CDR3 in DNA: TGTGCCACCAGATCACTGACAGGGCCCACCGGGGAGCTGTTTTTT. Its protein product is CATRSLTGPTGELFF.